This T cell receptor beta chain appears in the sequencing data of a study of human T cells and chemical hapten exposure. Study-wide context: All through the approximately 24-week study, the scalp of each patient received diphenylcyclopropenone doses weekly. Broader study findings: The immune response of these alopecia patients might not match healthy individuals'.

This clonotype was counted many times. What it binds is unknown. Stated time point: patch test 1, 2 weeks after DPC sensitization. As to treatment: therapeutic diphenylcyclopropenone sensitization with weekly scalp DPC. TCRdb used MiXCR to reprocess the RACE reads, holding one entry per CDR3 protein. This sample carries around 380,000 distinct CDR3 sequences, roughly 5% of them seen once, and the ten largest clones take under 2.5%. Germline CDR1 reads SEHNR; CDR2 reads FQNEAQ (reference sequence). CDR3 length: 14 amino acids. V lost 0 bases and J 0 bases, leaving 5 bases between the germline ends. This specimen consisted of whole blood, obtained in connection with sensitization to the hapten diphenylcyclopropenone (DPC). V is TRBV7-9 and J is TRBJ1-1; D is uncertain. The sequence came from a woman between 50 and 59 years old with alopecia areata. Some clones in this sample may be carry-over from other donors' samples. DNA for the CDR3: TGTGCCAGCAGCTTAGCGCACCTGAACACTGAAGCTTTCTTT. It translates to CASSLAHLNTEAFF.